These 3 T cell receptor beta chains share one sample of origin, sequenced in a study of blood T cell repertoires in COVID-19. Libraries were prepared by immunoSEQ multiplex PCR; TCRdb keeps only in-frame clonotypes and omits some of them. The sample yields approximately 52,000 clones, around 92% seen once. The specimen was peripheral blood. The receptors derive from a man aged 50 or older with active COVID-19.

This clone has only a few counts. V usage is TRBV11-2 and J usage is TRBJ2-5; 10 nucleotides match TRBD2. After removal of 5 bases from V and 2 bases from J, the junction contained 5 bases not matched to a gene. The length of the CDR3 is 15 residues. The V gene's germline CDR1 is SGHAT and CDR2 FQNNGV. The CDR3 region has the DNA TGTGCCAGCAGCACGGGACTAGCGCCACAAGAGACCCAGTACTTC. Amino acid sequence: CASSTGLAPQETQYF. The whole variable domain, remainder taken from reference TRBV11-2 and TRBJ2-5, is EAGVAQSPRYKIIEKRQSVAFWCNPISGHATLYWYQQILGQGPKLLIQFQNNGVVDDSQLPKDRFSAERLKGVDSTLKIQPAKLEDSAVYLCASSTGLAPQETQYFGPGTRLLVL.

J is TRBJ2-1 and V is TRBV28; D possibly corresponds to TRBD2 (6 bases). The CDR3 loop spans 14 amino acids. Trimming cost V 4 bases and J 3 bases, with 10 bases left between them. The germline V gene encodes CDR1 MDHEN and CDR2 SYDVKM. As DNA, the CDR3 is TGTGCCAGCAGTTCCTTAGCGGACTACAATGAGCAGTTCTTC. This codes for CASSSLADYNEQFF.

In this sample, this clone turned up once. The chain couples TRBV13 to TRBJ2-7; D is uncertain. From germline, CDR1 is PRHDT and CDR2 FYEKMQ (reference sequence). Trimming removed 2 bases from V and 8 bases from J, with 13 bases in between. This CDR3 spans 13 amino acids. The CDR3 coding sequence is TGTGCCAGCAGCTTACGAGATCTTGACAAGCAGTACTTC. Protein: CASSLRDLDKQYF.